This T cell receptor (beta chain) is from a study of blood T cell repertoires in COVID-19. Across the whole study: Some COVID-19 samples were acute and others convalescent; all came from the United States, Italy and Spain. The cDNA or gDNA used as material had been derived from T cells, B-cell-depleted T cells, or PBMCs.

V was pared by 3 bases and J by 6 bases, with 1 base of the junction left unmatched. This CDR3 is built from 13 residues. Germline V gene lookup returns CDR1 SGHRS and CDR2 YFSETQ. Authors' processing steps: Amplifying reference gene primers gave estimates of nucleated cell counts. Sequencing used immunoSEQ multiplex PCR; TCRdb keeps in-frame clones, though not all of them. The D gene and trimming were derived from the DNA, and the V and J assignments and clone size from that table. The sample contains roughly 59,000 clones, over 75% of which appear only once. The specimen sequenced was peripheral blood. This chain joins TRBV5-1 and TRBJ2-2, with 8 bases that match TRBD2. This receptor was identified in a woman over 75 with acute or convalescent COVID-19. CDR3 amino acids: CASSSAGAGELFF. The CDR3 region has the DNA TGCGCCAGCAGCTCAGCGGGAGCCGGGGAGCTGTTTTTT.